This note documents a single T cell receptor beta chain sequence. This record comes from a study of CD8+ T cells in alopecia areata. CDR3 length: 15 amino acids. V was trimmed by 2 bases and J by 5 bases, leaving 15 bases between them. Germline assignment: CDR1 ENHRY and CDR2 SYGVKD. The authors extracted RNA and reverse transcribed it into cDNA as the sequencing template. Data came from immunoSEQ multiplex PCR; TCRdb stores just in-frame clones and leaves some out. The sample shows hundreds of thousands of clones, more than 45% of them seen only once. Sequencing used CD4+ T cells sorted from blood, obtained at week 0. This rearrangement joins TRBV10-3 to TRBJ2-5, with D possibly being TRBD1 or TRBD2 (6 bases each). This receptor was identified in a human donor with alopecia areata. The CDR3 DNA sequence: TGTGCCATCAGTGAGGCGCAGGGGAGGAAGGAGACCCAGTACTTC. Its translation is CAISEAQGRKETQYF.